The T cell receptor beta chain described here comes from a study of blood T cell repertoires in COVID-19. On the study more broadly: Specimens from acute and convalescent COVID-19 originated in the United States, Italy and Spain. PBMCs, B-cell-depleted T cells, or T cells were the source of the cDNA or gDNA that made up the material.

As processed by the authors: Reference gene primer amplification in the assay estimated nucleated cell counts. The data were produced by immunoSEQ multiplex PCR, yet TCRdb's version contains in-frame clones alone and is incomplete. V and J calls and clone size are given by that table; D and trimming were obtained from the DNA. Found here are a few hundred thousand clones, around 91% of them singletons; the top ten hold 12%. Germline CDR1 KGHDR, CDR2 SFDVKD. The CDR3 totals 14 residues. The V segment lost 5 bases and the J segment 7 bases; nucleotides outside the gene matches: 3. Sequencing input: peripheral blood. The sequence was obtained from a woman aged 55-69 years with acute or convalescent COVID-19. This chain connects TRBV24-1 to TRBJ2-1; 11 bases map to TRBD1. The CDR3 region is CATSGDRGSNEQFF. CDR3 bases: TGTGCCACCAGTGGGGACAGGGGGTCTAATGAGCAGTTCTTC.